A selection of T cell receptor beta chains follows, all from one sample in a study of OX40 agonist ivuxolimab in advanced cancers. Assay: immunoSEQ multiplex PCR; the TCRdb copy retains only in-frame clones and omits some. The table includes tens of thousands of clones, roughly 90% detected once. Material: CD4+ or CD8+ T cells sorted from blood, obtained in a trial of the OX40 agonist ivuxolimab. These receptors all stem from an adult with an advanced solid tumor such as melanoma, head and neck, liver or kidney cancer. The CDR3 runs from the conserved cysteine through the conserved F or W. The D gene is left open where the match is weak. Clone size is shown for a subset of rows, as once, few, many or a class of expanded clone.

TRBV7-9	-	TRBJ2-1	-	TGTGCCAGCAGCTGGGGTAGTCGCTCCTACAATGAGCAGTTCTTC	CASSWGSRSYNEQFF
TRBV7-2	-	TRBJ2-1	TRBD2	TGTGCCAGCAGCCGGCGGACTAGCGGTTACAATGAGCAGTTCTTC	CASSRRTSGYNEQFF
TRBV9	few	TRBJ2-1	TRBD1	TGTGCCAGCAGCGAACAGGGGGCTAGGGGGAATGAGCAGTTCTTC	CASSEQGARGNEQFF
TRBV1	-	TRBJ2-2	-	TGCACCAGCATGGATGGAGCGGGAGAAGGGGCCGGGGAGCTGTTTTTT	CTSMDGAGEGAGELFF
TRBV5-1	few	TRBJ2-1	TRBD2	TGCGCCAGCAGCAGGACTAGCGGGAGGGTCAATGAGCAGTTCTTC	CASSRTSGRVNEQFF
TRBV19	-	TRBJ2-4	-	TGTGCCAGTAGTAGAGCGGGAGCCAAAAACATTCAGTACTTC	CASSRAGAKNIQYF
TRBV10-2	-	TRBJ2-1	TRBD1	TGCGCCAGCAACTACGGACAGGGGGCGCACAATGAGCAGTTCTTC	CASNYGQGAHNEQFF
TRBV7-8	-	TRBJ2-7	-	TGTGCCAGCAGCCATGGATACGAGCAGTACTTC	CASSHGYEQYF
TRBV11-3	-	TRBJ1-5	-	TGTGCCAGCAGCTTAGACGGGAGAGGTCAGCCCCAGCATTTT	CASSLDGRGQPQHF
TRBV5-4	-	TRBJ2-7	-	TGTGCCAGCAGCGACCCCTACGAGCAGTACTTC	CASSDPYEQYF
TRBV11-2	-	TRBJ2-4	-	TGTGCCAGCAGCTTAGACCCACCGCAGGGGAGCGCCAAAAACATTCAGTACTTC	CASSLDPPQGSAKNIQYF
TRBV6-6	-	TRBJ1-5	-	TGTGCCAGCAGTTGGAGCAGCAATCAGCCCCAGCATTTT	CASSWSSNQPQHF
TRBV28	-	TRBJ2-5	TRBD2	TGTGCCAGCACCTACCTCGGTTGGCGCGGGGGGAGGGAGACCCAGTACTTC	CASTYLGWRGGRETQYF
TRBV30	-	TRBJ1-2	-	TGTGCCTGGAGTCTCGTAGGGCCCTATGGCTACACCTTC	CAWSLVGPYGYTF